The present T cell receptor (beta chain) was sequenced within a study of T cell responses to AZD1222 COVID-19 vaccine. Sequenced by immunoSEQ multiplex PCR; TCRdb stores in-frame clones only, minus some. The sample records some 170,000 clones, just over 90% being singletons. About this clone itself: What it binds is not known.

General study results and limits: Targeting of unmutated variant regions was reportedly seen in nearly half of spike-specific TCRs. Receipt of two AZD1222 doses was followed by a rise in Spike-specific TCR breadth and depth. Clonal diversity was possibly underestimated, and the donors were mostly white British, with more females. Every sample of the repertoires postdated the peak T cell response.

CDR3 size: 16 residues. Losses at the gene ends were 3 bases for V and 6 bases for J; bases not matched to a gene: 8. The starting material was peripheral blood, obtained on day 0 of MenACWY control vaccination. V and J are TRBV23-1 and TRBJ2-1, with 10 bases identical to TRBD2. TRBV23-1 qualifies as an ORF whose function is uncertain. This receptor was taken from an adult in good health. CDR3 loop: CASSHPLRTSGNEQFF. The CDR3, as DNA: TGCGCCAGCAGTCATCCCCTCCGGACTAGCGGCAATGAGCAGTTCTTC.